One sample yielded the 9 T cell receptor beta chains listed below, sequenced in a study of CD8+ T cells in alopecia areata. cDNA prepared by RNA extraction and subsequent reverse transcription served as the template for sequencing. Sequencing was performed with immunoSEQ multiplex PCR; in TCRdb, only in-frame clones are kept and a portion is missing. The table lists 150,000 or so clones, about 47% of them singletons, with 15% to 20% in the top ten. The input for sequencing was CD8+ T cells sorted from blood, taken at week 0. These receptors were taken from a human donor with alopecia areata.

This chain connects TRBV29-1 to TRBJ2-3, with no clear D. V gave up 1 base and J gave up 4 bases, with 3 bases separating them. Germline CDR1 is SQVTM and CDR2 is ANQGSEA. This CDR3 is built from 11 residues. CDR3 DNA sequence: TGCAGCGTTGAAGGTCCAGATACGCAGTATTTT. This gives the protein CSVEGPDTQYF.

The sample holds one count of this clone. The rearrangement links TRBV27 to TRBJ2-7; a weak D match, TRBD1 (6 bases). With 0 bases removed from V and 5 bases from J, the gap between germline ends came to 8 bases. The CDR3 contains 13 residues. The germline gives CDR1 MNHEY, CDR2 SMNVEV (reference sequence). CDR3 sequence: CASSLSDRNEQYF. CDR3 DNA sequence: TGTGCCAGCAGTTTATCCGACAGGAACGAGCAGTACTTC.

This chain joins TRBV4-1 and TRBJ2-7; TRBD1 matches 7 bases. The V and J ends lost 4 bases and 3 bases, in that order; junction bases with no gene match: 9. The V gene's germline CDR1 is MGHRA and CDR2 YSYEKL. The CDR3 consists of 15 residues. The CDR3 coding sequence is TGCGCCAGCAGCCTAACGACAGGGTTTGGCTACGAGCAGTACTTC. Translating gives CASSLTTGFGYEQYF.

The chain recombines TRBV7-9 with TRBJ2-7; D remains ambiguous. V was clipped by 4 bases and J by 2 bases, with 12 bases between them. This CDR3 has 14 amino acids. Per germline, CDR1 SEHNR and CDR2 FQNEAQ (reference sequence). CDR3 coding DNA: TGTGCCAGCAGCTCCCAAGGGCCTCCCTACGAGCAGTACTTC. Translated, it gives CASSSQGPPYEQYF. Together with reference TRBV7-9 and TRBJ2-7, the CDR3 gives the full variable domain: DTGVSQNPRHKITKRGQNVTFRCDPISEHNRLYWYRQTLGQGPEFLTYFQNEAQLEKSRLLSDRFSAERPKGSFSTLEIQRTEQGDSAMYLCASSSQGPPYEQYFGPGTRLTVT.

The gene calls are TRBV27 and TRBJ2-7, with TRBD1 matching over 8 bases. This CDR3 is built from 15 residues. CDR1 and CDR2 from the germline V gene are MNHEY and SMNVEV (reference sequence). The ends lost 5 bases at V and 1 base at J; junction bases unmatched: 7. Written as DNA, the CDR3 is TGTGCCAGCAGTGCCGACAGGGGAGGTTCCTACGAGCAGTACTTC. Translating gives CASSADRGGSYEQYF.

This clone has more than one count but fewer than ten. The chain uses TRBV29-1 and TRBJ2-1; 11 nucleotides line up with TRBD2. The V gene end was trimmed by 4 bases and the J gene end by 4 bases; junction bases not matched to a gene: 6. CDR3 length: 15 residues. Germline V lookup: CDR1 SQVTM, CDR2 ANQGSEA. The CDR3 DNA is TGCAGCGTTGTGCTGGGACTAGCGGTTTACAATGAGCAGTTCTTC. Translation: CSVVLGLAVYNEQFF.

This chain joins TRBV29-1 and TRBJ1-1, with D perhaps matching TRBD1 (5 bases). The CDR3 contains 14 residues. Germline assignment: CDR1 SQVTM and CDR2 ANQGSEA. Trimming stripped 5 bases from V and 5 bases from J, with 18 bases between. The chain's CDR3 is CSVLTGAWNTEAFF. In DNA, the CDR3 is TGCAGCGTTCTAACCGGGGCCTGGAATACTGAAGCTTTCTTT.

The chain joins TRBV29-1 to TRBJ2-1, with 10 bases matching TRBD2. The trim removed 0 bases at V and 9 bases at J, leaving 11 bases unmatched. The CDR3 consists of 16 residues. Looked up from germline, CDR1 is SQVTM and CDR2 is ANQGSEA. CDR3 sequence (DNA): TGCAGCGTTGAAGACCCGGGGAGCGGGGGGGCCGGTGAGCAGTTCTTC. As protein: CSVEDPGSGGAGEQFF.

The chain employs TRBV29-1 and TRBJ2-7; 10 nucleotides match TRBD1. The CDR3 length is 14 residues. Germline V lookup: CDR1 SQVTM, CDR2 ANQGSEA. V was pared by 4 bases and J by 4 bases, with 7 bases of the junction left unmatched. CDR3 amino acids: CSVVRRDRGYEQYF. Here the CDR3 DNA reads TGCAGCGTTGTCCGCCGGGACAGGGGTTACGAGCAGTACTTC.